The next 28 T cell receptor beta chains were all read from a single sample in a study of control samples from healthy donors and cancer patients. The protocol was immunoSEQ multiplex PCR, while the TCRdb copy is restricted to in-frame clones and leaves out a portion. The sample includes about 110,000 clones, approximately 84% of them seen just once. Specimen: blood. The origin of the receptors is a man younger than 35 in good health.

This rearrangement joins TRBV4-1 to TRBJ2-7; possibly TRBD1 or TRBD2 for D (6 bases each). Germline V gene lookup returns CDR1 MGHRA and CDR2 YSYEKL. Trimming shortened V by 4 bases and J by 1 base, and 14 bases separated the two germline ends. The CDR3 is 15 amino acids. CDR3 in DNA: TGCGCCAGCAGCCTCCGGGGGCCCTTTTCCTACGAGCAGTACTTC. As protein: CASSLRGPFSYEQYF.

The chain carries TRBV2 and TRBJ2-7, with D possibly being TRBD1 (6 bases). V was pared by 6 bases and J by 1 base, with 22 bases between. Germline lookup yields CDR1 SNHLY and CDR2 FYNNEI. This CDR3 is 17 amino acids long. This chain's CDR3 is CASRFPTTGSPSYEQYF. The CDR3 region has the DNA TGTGCCAGCAGATTCCCAACTACAGGGAGTCCTTCCTACGAGCAGTACTTC.

The chain employs TRBV10-3 and TRBJ2-5; 8 nucleotides line up with TRBD2. The V gene end was trimmed by 5 bases and the J gene end by 4 bases; junction bases not matched to a gene: 6. The length of the CDR3 is 14 residues. Germline lookup yields CDR1 ENHRY and CDR2 SYGVKD. The CDR3 DNA follows: TGTGCCATCAGTAGAAATAGCGGGGCAGAGACCCAGTACTTC. Encoded protein: CAISRNSGAETQYF.

V is TRBV20-1 and J is TRBJ1-3; D call uncertain. Germline values: CDR1 DFQATT, CDR2 SNEGSKA (reference sequence). The V gene lost 5 bases and the J gene lost 2 bases, with 13 bases spanning the gap. This CDR3 is 14 amino acids long. The CDR3 DNA is TGCAGTGCTCGTGGAGGAGGACCTGGAAACACCATATATTTT. It codes for CSARGGGPGNTIYF.

The rearrangement links TRBV5-6 to TRBJ2-2; weak D call: TRBD2 (5 bases). Between the trimmed V and J ends, which lost 1 base and 3 bases, there was a span of 13 bases. CDR3 length: 16 amino acids. Per the germline V gene, CDR1 is SGHDT and CDR2 is YYEEEE. The CDR3 sequence is CASSLQGGRHTGELFF. CDR3 DNA sequence: TGTGCCAGCAGCTTGCAAGGAGGCAGACACACCGGGGAGCTGTTTTTT.

The V and J genes are TRBV12-2 and TRBJ2-7. TRBV12-2 is a documented pseudogene. The CDR3 covers 14 residues. CDR3 in DNA: TGTGCAAGTCGCTTTCGGGGCTTCCTGATCCCGCAGTACGTC. It encodes CASRFRGFLIPQYV.

V is TRBV6-5 and J is TRBJ2-5, with 9 bases matching TRBD2. This CDR3 contains 15 residues. The V and J ends lost 5 bases and 4 bases, in that order; junction bases with no gene match: 8. Germline V gives CDR1 MNHEY, CDR2 SVGAGI. CDR3 DNA: TGTGCCAGCAGTATAGGTAGCGGGGGAGGAGAGACCCAGTACTTC. Translated, it gives CASSIGSGGGETQYF.

This chain uses TRBV6-2 or TRBV6-3 with TRBJ2-3, with D perhaps matching TRBD2 (6 bases). V was clipped by 5 bases and J by 7 bases, with 22 bases between them. Germline assignment: CDR1 MNHEY and CDR2 SVGEGT. The CDR3 spans 16 residues. The CDR3 sequence is CASSAAGTRVGNTQYF. CDR3 bases: TGTGCCAGCAGTGCCGCCGGGACTCGCGTTGGAAATACGCAGTATTTT.

The chain couples TRBV5-1 to TRBJ1-4, with a possible D match to TRBD1 (5 bases). The V end was cut by 0 bases, the J end by 5 bases, with 11 bases between. In germline, CDR1 is SGHRS, CDR2 YFSETQ. This CDR3 spans 15 amino acids. The DNA of the CDR3 is TGCGCCAGCAGCTTGGAGGGGCAAAGGAATGAAAAACTGTTTTTT. Protein product: CASSLEGQRNEKLFF.

The chain carries TRBV5-1 and TRBJ1-2; no reliable D call. From germline, CDR1 is SGHRS and CDR2 YFSETQ. The CDR3 spans 13 residues. V lost 1 base and J 4 bases, leaving 8 bases between the germline ends. CDR3 coding DNA: TGCGCCAGCAGCTTGTCGGCAATCTATGGCTACACCTTC. Amino acid sequence: CASSLSAIYGYTF.

V gene TRBV4-3 combines with J gene TRBJ2-3; 10 bases are shared with TRBD2. Germline V gene lookup returns CDR1 LGHNA and CDR2 YSLEER. The trim removed 2 bases at V and 1 base at J, leaving 3 bases unmatched. There are 16 residues in the CDR3. As DNA, the CDR3 is TGCGCCAGCAGCCAAAGGCTAGCGGGGGGCACAGATACGCAGTATTTT. Residues: CASSQRLAGGTDTQYF.

V gene TRBV24-1 combines with J gene TRBJ2-3; 13 nucleotides agree with TRBD2. Trimming at V came to 2 bases and at J to 8 bases, leaving 3 bases not matched to a gene. The CDR3 extends over 15 amino acids. Looked up from germline, CDR1 is KGHDR and CDR2 is SFDVKD. The CDR3, as DNA: TGTGCCACCAGTGATTGGACTAGCGGGGGAGCTACGCAGTATTTT. Translation gives CATSDWTSGGATQYF.

The table lists this clone with a count of one. The V gene is TRBV4-1, the J gene TRBJ1-1; D might be TRBD1 (6 bases). Germline-derived CDR1 and CDR2 are MGHRA and YSYEKL. The CDR3 contains 16 residues. The V end was cut by 5 bases, the J end by 0 bases, with 16 bases between. The chain's CDR3 is CASSTRQVLMNTEAFF. The CDR3 DNA sequence: TGCGCCAGCAGCACTAGACAGGTCCTCATGAACACTGAAGCTTTCTTT.

V and J are TRBV19 and TRBJ2-5, with D perhaps assigned TRBD1 or TRBD2 (5 bases each). The CDR3 extends over 15 amino acids. Germline V gives CDR1 LNHDA, CDR2 SQIVND (reference sequence). Trimming removed 3 bases at V and 2 bases at J, with 13 bases between. For the CDR3, the DNA is TGTGCCAGTAGTATGGGACCCATAGAGCAAGAGACCCAGTACTTC. Residues: CASSMGPIEQETQYF. Drawing the rest from reference TRBV19 and TRBJ2-5, the complete variable domain is DGGITQSPKYLFRKEGQNVTLSCEQNLNHDAMYWYRQDPGQGLRLIYYSQIVNDFQKGDIAEGYSVSREKKESFPLTVTSAQKNPTAFYLCASSMGPIEQETQYFGPGTRLLVL.

This clone has a single count. V usage is TRBV18 and J usage is TRBJ2-2, with a weak D call TRBD2 (6 bases). V was clipped by 3 bases and J by 1 base, with 15 bases between them. The CDR3 loop spans 17 amino acids. CDR1 is KGHSH and CDR2 is LQKENI in the germline V gene. As DNA, the CDR3 is TGTGCCAGCTCACCGTGGGAGGCGGCTCAGAACACCGGGGAGCTGTTTTTT. Protein sequence: CASSPWEAAQNTGELFF.

This clone was found once. The chain links TRBV5-1 to TRBJ2-5, with D unclear. V lost 3 bases and J lost 1, with 4 bases in between. Germline V gene data show CDR1 as SGHRS and CDR2 as YFSETQ. The CDR3 runs 12 residues. The chain's CDR3 is CASSSFQETQYF. CDR3 sequence (DNA): TGCGCCAGCAGCTCGTTCCAAGAGACCCAGTACTTC.

This clone was detected only a few times. Written as DNA, the CDR3 is TGCGCCAGCAGCCAAGCCCCTCTAGGATCCTACGAGCAGTACTTC. It encodes CASSQAPLGSYEQYF. The chain has TRBV4-3 and TRBJ2-7, with D unresolved. The V end lost 1 base, the J end lost 1 base, and 11 bases lay between the germline ends. CDR1 is LGHNA and CDR2 is YSLEER in the germline V gene. The CDR3 spans 15 residues.

The chain couples TRBV7-7 to TRBJ2-5; D not resolved. This CDR3 region has 15 residues. Per germline, CDR1 SSHAT and CDR2 FNYEAQ (reference sequence). Trimming pared 2 bases from V and 2 bases from J, leaving 12 bases between. CDR3 loop: CASSLKAEEQETQYF. The CDR3 region has the DNA TGTGCCAGCAGCTTAAAGGCAGAAGAACAAGAGACCCAGTACTTC.

This clone was seen just once. The J gene is TRBJ1-4, the V gene TRBV7-2; 7 bases match TRBD1. CDR1 and CDR2 from the germline V gene are SGHTA and FQGNSA. With V trimmed by 1 base and J by 8 bases, 7 bases remained unmatched. The CDR3 is 15 amino acids. The DNA of the CDR3 is TGTGCCAGCAGCTTAGAGACAGGGCGAGGCGAAAAACTGTTTTTT. Protein: CASSLETGRGEKLFF.

J is TRBJ1-2 and V is TRBV6-6, with D unresolved. Germline V lookup: CDR1 MNHNY, CDR2 SVGAGI (reference sequence). Trimming removed 8 bases at V and 2 bases at J, with 9 bases between. The CDR3 has 12 amino acids. The CDR3 sequence is CASVDYNYGYTF. The CDR3 DNA is TGTGCCAGCGTGGACTACAACTATGGCTACACCTTC.

This clone was counted once. V usage is TRBV6-5 and J usage is TRBJ1-2; D is undetermined. The CDR3 extends over 15 amino acids. V was cut by 6 bases and J by 5 bases, with 19 bases left in between. CDR1 and CDR2 from the germline V gene are MNHEY and SVGAGI. The DNA of the CDR3 is TGTGCCAGCAGATGGGGAGCGACGATACAGTATGGCTACACCTTC. The encoded protein is CASRWGATIQYGYTF.

A few counts support this clone. The J gene is TRBJ1-1, the V gene TRBV3-1 (or the pseudogene TRBV3-2); possibly TRBD1 for D (6 bases). The germline V gene has CDR1 LGHDT and CDR2 YNNKEL (reference sequence). CDR3 length: 16 residues. V lost 4 bases to trimming and J lost 0 bases, with 15 bases between them. CDR3 region: CASSPRQAPVNTEAFF. The CDR3 nucleotides read TGTGCCAGCAGCCCCCGACAGGCACCGGTGAACACTGAAGCTTTCTTT.

This clone was detected many times. The chain is built from TRBV27 and TRBJ2-2; D call uncertain. The CDR3 extends over 14 amino acids. Trimming pared 5 bases from V and 4 bases from J, leaving 11 bases between. CDR1 is MNHEY, CDR2 SMNVEV, per germline (reference sequence). Here the CDR3 reads CASSHSGSTGELFF. The CDR3 DNA sequence: TGTGCCAGCAGTCACTCGGGCAGCACCGGGGAGCTGTTTTTT.

This clone was picked up a small number of times. This CDR3 is CASGPRGNTGELFF. CDR3 in DNA: TGTGCCAGTGGGCCCAGGGGGAACACCGGGGAGCTGTTTTTT. This chain joins TRBV19 and TRBJ2-2; tentatively, D is TRBD1 (6 bases). The length of the CDR3 is 14 residues. CDR1 and CDR2 from the germline V gene are LNHDA and SQIVND (reference sequence). The V end lost 8 bases, the J end lost 1 base, and 11 bases lay between the germline ends.

V and J are TRBV7-9 and TRBJ2-7; TRBD2 aligns across 9 bases. Germline lookup yields CDR1 SEHNR and CDR2 FQNEAQ (reference sequence). J was trimmed by 2 bases and V by 5 bases; bases with no gene match: 4. The CDR3 runs 14 residues. The CDR3, as DNA: TGTGCCAGCAGCCTAAGCGGGGGGACCTACGAGCAGTACTTC. This codes for CASSLSGGTYEQYF.

The gene calls are TRBV5-6 and TRBJ1-1; no clear D gene. Trimming took off 4 bases at V and 6 bases at J, with 16 bases between the two ends. The CDR3 runs to 14 residues. Germline CDR1 SGHDT, CDR2 YYEEEE. The CDR3 loop is CASSLLALRAEAFF. In nucleotides, the CDR3 is TGTGCCAGCAGCCTGCTGGCCCTGAGGGCTGAAGCTTTCTTT.

This clone was counted a single time. The chain is built from TRBV6-6 and TRBJ2-1, with unresolved D. The CDR3 length is 13 residues. V was cut by 2 bases and J by 7 bases, with 9 bases left in between. Germline CDR1 MNHNY, CDR2 SVGAGI (reference sequence). The CDR3 reads CASSYSQRNEQFF. CDR3 DNA sequence: TGTGCCAGCAGTTACAGCCAGAGGAATGAGCAGTTCTTC.

Judged by abundance, this clone is medium-sized (0.01 to 0.1%). Distinct nucleotide sequences in the sample also encode this CDR3. The chain combines TRBV9 with TRBJ1-5, with D possibly matching TRBD1 (5 bases). Germline V gene data show CDR1 as SGDLS and CDR2 as YYNGEE. The CDR3 loop spans 14 amino acids. The germline V and J ends were trimmed by 2 bases and 0 bases, with 6 bases remaining between them. CDR3 sequence: CASSVGVSNQPQHF. The CDR3, as DNA: TGTGCCAGCAGCGTGGGGGTTAGCAATCAGCCCCAGCATTTT.